This TCR beta chain was documented in a study of cytomegalovirus exposure and HLA in healthy donors. At the level of the study: The 120 validation repertoires used the same platform as the 650 to 850 first-cohort repertoires (as reported by a later analysis).

The sample holds one count of this clone. CDR1 and CDR2 from the germline V gene are SGHKS and YYEKEE (reference sequence). The CDR3 contains 14 residues. Deletions cut 4 bases from V and 5 bases from J, with 15 bases between. Data came from immunoSEQ multiplex PCR; TCRdb stores just in-frame clones and leaves some out. The sample has about 110,000 clones, around 83% seen once. The rearrangement joins TRBV5-5 to TRBJ1-2; tentatively, D is TRBD1 (6 bases). The sample consisted of PBMCs. This TCR was sampled from a young woman in good health and CMV-seropositive. The CDR3 DNA reads as TGTGCCAGCAGCAAACCAACACAGGGATATGGCTACACCTTC. It codes for CASSKPTQGYGYTF.